This T cell receptor (beta chain) was profiled in a study of CD8 T cells in ankylosing spondylitis. Broader study findings: There were earlier reports of some motif variants in reactive arthritis synovial fluid and blood. Ankylosing spondylitis blood appeared to carry a characteristic TCR beta motif of roughly eight highly homologous variants. Disease-associated clonotypes exhibited CD8+ identity and were relatively infrequent in peripheral blood.

This clonotype was seen more than once but under ten times. Its cognate antigen is unknown. Quantitative molecular-barcoded 5'-RACE generated the TCR beta libraries. TCRdb independently ran MiXCR on the 5' RACE reads; one entry per CDR3 protein. This sample has 330,000 or so distinct CDR3 sequences, with approximately 8% found just once. The CDR3 is made up of 13 amino acids. Germline V gives CDR1 SGHVS, CDR2 FQNEAQ. With 2 bases removed from V and 10 bases from J, the gap between germline ends came to 12 bases. The TCR originated in a male donor with ankylosing spondylitis. Sequencing input: blood, either unsorted or a sorted T cell fraction (not recorded which). The genes are TRBV7-8 and TRBJ2-1; D is ambiguous. CDR3 protein: CASSLFTQEEQFF. The CDR3 DNA reads TGTGCCAGCAGCTTATTTACCCAGGAAGAGCAGTTCTTC.